The rows below give T cell receptor beta chains drawn from one sample of a study of T cells after yellow fever vaccination. One entry per CDR3 protein results from TCRdb running MiXCR on the 5' RACE reads. The sample consists of 500,000 to 650,000 distinct CDR3 sequences, approximately 13% of them appearing once. The sample was PBMCs, taken on the day of the yellow fever booster vaccination. All receptors derive from a man aged 30 to 45 who received the YFV17D yellow fever vaccine. Each CDR3 is given with its conserved first and last residue. D genes are given only for firm matches. Where a row states a size, it is once, few, many or the class of an expanded clone; other rows omit it.

.	TRBJ2-2	TRBV11-2	TRBD2	TGTGCCAGCAGCTTCGATGGCGGGAGGCGCACCGGGGAGCTGTTTTTT	CASSFDGGRRTGELFF
.	TRBJ1-2	TRBV6-2/TRBV6-3	.	TGTGCCAGCAGTTACCCGACCCGGATGGGGAATGGCTACACCTTC	CASSYPTRMGNGYTF
few	TRBJ1-1	TRBV29-1	TRBD1	TGCAGCGTTGCACAGGGGGCGAACACTGAAGCTTTCTTT	CSVAQGANTEAFF
many	TRBJ2-7	TRBV5-1	.	TGCGCCAGCAGCTTGGAGGCCTCTTCCTACGAGCAGTACTTC	CASSLEASSYEQYF
.	TRBJ2-5	TRBV15	.	TGTGCCACCAGCTTCGGGTTTCAAGAGACCCAGTACTTC	CATSFGFQETQYF
.	TRBJ2-7	TRBV2	TRBD2	TGTGCCAGCAGAGATTGGGCCGGGACTAGCGGGGACTACGAGCAGTACTTC	CASRDWAGTSGDYEQYF
many	TRBJ2-5	TRBV27	.	TGTGCCAGCAGTCCCCGGCTAGGGAAAGAGACCCAGTACTTC	CASSPRLGKETQYF
.	TRBJ1-1	TRBV5-1	.	TGCGCCAGCAGCTTGGCCCAACGGAAGAACACTGAAGCTTTCTTT	CASSLAQRKNTEAFF
.	TRBJ2-7	TRBV18	.	TGTGCCAGCTCACCACGCAGGGGCGAGCAGTACTTC	CASSPRRGEQYF
few	TRBJ2-5	TRBV7-8	TRBD1	TGTGCCAGCAGCGCCCAAGGGACAGGACAAGAGACCCAGTACTTC	CASSAQGTGQETQYF
few	TRBJ2-1	TRBV20-1	TRBD2	TGCAGTGCTAGACTAGCGGGAGGGCACTCCTACAATGAGCAGTTCTTC	CSARLAGGHSYNEQFF
few	TRBJ1-6	TRBV14	.	TGTGCCAGCAGCCAAGGCATGAGCTCCTATAATTCACCCCTCCACTTT	CASSQGMSSYNSPLHF
.	TRBJ2-3	TRBV7-9	TRBD1	TGTGCCAGCAGCGGAGGGACAGGGGCCACAGATACGCAGTATTTT	CASSGGTGATDTQYF
many	TRBJ2-5	TRBV10-3	.	TGTGCCATCAGTGGCCAGCCCCAAGAGACCCAGTACTTC	CAISGQPQETQYF
few	TRBJ2-7	TRBV14	.	TGTGCCAGCAGCCAAGGGACACTTTACGAGCAGTACTTC	CASSQGTLYEQYF
few	TRBJ2-7	TRBV7-3	TRBD2	TGTGCCAGCAGCTTAAGGGGGGTGACCGCCTGGCGGGAGTTTTCCTCCTACGAGCAGTACTTC	CASSLRGVTAWREFSSYEQYF
few	TRBJ2-7	TRBV9	TRBD2	TGTGCCAGCAGCGTAGGTTTAGCGGGAGCATACGAGCAGTACTTC	CASSVGLAGAYEQYF
few	TRBJ2-2	TRBV6-5	.	TGTGCCAGCAGGTACTCGATCGGGGTACGAACGAACACCGGGGAGCTGTTTTTT	CASRYSIGVRTNTGELFF
many	TRBJ2-1	TRBV27	.	TGTGCCAGCAGTGTTCTCCCGGGGCAAAGCTCCTACAATGAGCAGTTCTTC	CASSVLPGQSSYNEQFF
.	TRBJ2-3	TRBV4-2	.	TGTGCCAGCAGCGTAGGTGGGAGCGGCACAGATACGCAGTATTTT	CASSVGGSGTDTQYF
few	TRBJ1-2	TRBV7-2	.	TGTGCCAGCAGCTTAGATGACCACGGCTACACCTTC	CASSLDDHGYTF
.	TRBJ2-7	TRBV14	.	TGTGCCAGCAGATCCAACCGGGACAACTCCTACGAGCAGTACTTC	CASRSNRDNSYEQYF
many	TRBJ2-1	TRBV20-1	TRBD2	TGCAGTGCTAGAGATCTCGGACAGGGGGCCGGGACTAGCGGGAGAGATGAGCAGTTCTTC	CSARDLGQGAGTSGRDEQFF
few	TRBJ2-3	TRBV7-2	.	TGTGCCAGCAGCCAATATAATACGCAGTATTTT	CASSQYNTQYF
few	TRBJ2-7	TRBV7-9	.	TGTGCCAGCAGCTTATTTCTCGGGTCGGAGTCCTACGAGCAGTACTTC	CASSLFLGSESYEQYF
few	TRBJ1-1	TRBV20-1	.	TGCAGTGCTAGACCCTATGTAAGGGCTGCTGAAGCTTTCTTT	CSARPYVRAAEAFF
few	TRBJ2-3	TRBV20-1	TRBD1	TGCAGTGCCGGGGACAGGGGGCGTAACACAGATACGCAGTATTTT	CSAGDRGRNTDTQYF
.	TRBJ1-6	TRBV7-3	.	TGTGCCAGCAGCTTTAGTCCGTATAATTCACCCCTCCACTTT	CASSFSPYNSPLHF
few	TRBJ2-7	TRBV2	.	TGTGCCAGCAGTGAAGCGCTTCGAGGGCTAAGCTCCTACGAGCAGTACTTC	CASSEALRGLSSYEQYF
few	TRBJ2-7	TRBV5-1	TRBD1	TGCGCCAGCAGCCCGGGACAGACTCTAACCTACGAGCAGTACTTC	CASSPGQTLTYEQYF
few	TRBJ1-6	TRBV5-1	.	TGCGCCAGCAGCCCGGCGGTTTTTCGGGAAGAGGGTTCACCCCTCCACTTT	CASSPAVFREEGSPLHF
.	TRBJ1-4	TRBV18	.	TGTGCCAGCTCCAGAGACAGTCGAAATGAAAAACTGTTTTTT	CASSRDSRNEKLFF
few	TRBJ2-7	TRBV5-6	.	TGTGCCAGCATCTCCGAGACGGGCCGAGGGCACTACGAGCAGTACTTC	CASISETGRGHYEQYF
few	TRBJ2-1	TRBV7-7	.	TGTGCTAGCAGCTTAGAGGCTAGGAGCGAGCAGTTCTTC	CASSLEARSEQFF
few	TRBJ2-3	TRBV29-1	.	TGCAGCGTTGACCCGGCCTCAGGGGCAGATACGCAGTATTTT	CSVDPASGADTQYF
.	TRBJ2-1	TRBV7-3	.	TGTGCCAGCAGCCTGATGACTCACGCCGGCAATGAGCAGTTCTTC	CASSLMTHAGNEQFF
few	TRBJ2-1	TRBV10-3	TRBD2	TGTGCCATCAGTACAAACGGACTAGCGGGAGATAATGAGCAGTTCTTC	CAISTNGLAGDNEQFF
.	TRBJ2-7	TRBV6-2/TRBV6-3	.	TGTGCCATCGGGGACAAGACCTACGAGCAGTACTTC	CAIGDKTYEQYF
.	TRBJ2-1	TRBV7-2	.	TGTGCCAGCAGCCCGTTCGTCGTTAGCGGATACAATGAGCAGTTCTTC	CASSPFVVSGYNEQFF
.	TRBJ2-2	TRBV10-2	.	TGCGCCAGCAGTGAGTCAGGGGGAGACCGGTCCGGGGAGCTGTTTTTT	CASSESGGDRSGELFF
few	TRBJ2-3	TRBV5-1	.	TGCGCCAGCAGCTTGGTCCCCTGGAGAGTTGCGGATACGCAGTATTTT	CASSLVPWRVADTQYF
.	TRBJ2-1	TRBV20-1	.	TGCAGTGCTATTGCCCTAGGACTGGGTGGGTACAATGAGCAGTTCTTC	CSAIALGLGGYNEQFF
few	TRBJ1-5	TRBV10-3	.	TGTGCCATCAGTGAGTCGGGGGGGGCTGATCAGCCCCAGCATTTT	CAISESGGADQPQHF
.	TRBJ1-1	TRBV12-3/TRBV12-4	.	TGTGCCAGCATTCAGCTGGGGGGGACTGAAGCTTTCTTT	CASIQLGGTEAFF
few	TRBJ1-2	TRBV7-2	.	TGTGCCAGCAGCTCGGGGACGGGGAACTATGGCTACACCTTC	CASSSGTGNYGYTF
once	TRBJ2-1	TRBV20-1	TRBD2	TGCAGTGCCGCAGGAAGCGGGAGGGCCTGGGATGAGCAGTTCTTC	CSAAGSGRAWDEQFF
few	TRBJ2-5	TRBV29-1	.	TGCAGCACCGTGATGATGCGAGAGACCCAGTACTTC	CSTVMMRETQYF
.	TRBJ2-5	TRBV20-1	TRBD2	TGCAGTGCTAGCAGCGGGATGTCCCAAGAGACCCAGTACTTC	CSASSGMSQETQYF
.	TRBJ1-4	TRBV7-9	TRBD1	TGTGCCAGCAGGAAGGGGGCGGGGAGTACTCCTAATGAAAAACTGTTTTTT	CASRKGAGSTPNEKLFF